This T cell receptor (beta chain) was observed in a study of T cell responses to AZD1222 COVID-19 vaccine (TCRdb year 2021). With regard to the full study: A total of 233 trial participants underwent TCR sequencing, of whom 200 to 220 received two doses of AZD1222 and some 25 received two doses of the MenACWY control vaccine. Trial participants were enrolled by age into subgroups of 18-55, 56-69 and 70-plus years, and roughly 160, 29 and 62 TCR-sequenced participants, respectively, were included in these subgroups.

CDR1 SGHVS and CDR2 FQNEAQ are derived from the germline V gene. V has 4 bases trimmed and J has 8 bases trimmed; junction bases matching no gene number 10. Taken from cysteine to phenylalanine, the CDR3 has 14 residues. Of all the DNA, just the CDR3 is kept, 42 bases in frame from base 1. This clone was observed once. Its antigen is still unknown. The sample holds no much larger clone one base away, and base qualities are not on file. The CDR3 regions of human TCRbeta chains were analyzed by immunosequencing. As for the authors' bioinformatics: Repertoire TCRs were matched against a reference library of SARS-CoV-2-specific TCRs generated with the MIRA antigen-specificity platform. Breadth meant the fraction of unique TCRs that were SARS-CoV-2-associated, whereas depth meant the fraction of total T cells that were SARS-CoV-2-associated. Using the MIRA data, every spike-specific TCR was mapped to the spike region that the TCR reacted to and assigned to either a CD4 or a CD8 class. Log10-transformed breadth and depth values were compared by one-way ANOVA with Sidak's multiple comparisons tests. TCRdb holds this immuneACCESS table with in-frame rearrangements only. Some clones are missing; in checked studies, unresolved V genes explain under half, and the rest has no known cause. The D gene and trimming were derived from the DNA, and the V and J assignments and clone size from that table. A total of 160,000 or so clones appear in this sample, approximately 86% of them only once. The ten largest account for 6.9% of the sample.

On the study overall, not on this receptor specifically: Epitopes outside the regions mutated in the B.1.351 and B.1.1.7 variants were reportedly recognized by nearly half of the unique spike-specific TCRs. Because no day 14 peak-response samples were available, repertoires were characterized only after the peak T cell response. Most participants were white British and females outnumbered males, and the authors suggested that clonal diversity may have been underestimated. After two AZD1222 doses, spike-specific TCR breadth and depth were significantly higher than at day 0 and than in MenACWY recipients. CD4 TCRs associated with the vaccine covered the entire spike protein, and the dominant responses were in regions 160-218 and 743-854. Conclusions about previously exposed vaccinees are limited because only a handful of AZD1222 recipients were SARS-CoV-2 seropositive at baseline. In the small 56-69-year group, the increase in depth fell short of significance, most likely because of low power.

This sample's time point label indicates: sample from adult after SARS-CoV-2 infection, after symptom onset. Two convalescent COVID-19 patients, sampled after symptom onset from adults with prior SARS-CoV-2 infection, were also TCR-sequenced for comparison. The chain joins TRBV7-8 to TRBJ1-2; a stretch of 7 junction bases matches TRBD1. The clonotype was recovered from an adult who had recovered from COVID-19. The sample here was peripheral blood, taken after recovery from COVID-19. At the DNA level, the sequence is TGTGCCAGCAGCTCCCGGACAGGATGGAGAGGCTACACCTTC. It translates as CASSSRTGWRGYTF.